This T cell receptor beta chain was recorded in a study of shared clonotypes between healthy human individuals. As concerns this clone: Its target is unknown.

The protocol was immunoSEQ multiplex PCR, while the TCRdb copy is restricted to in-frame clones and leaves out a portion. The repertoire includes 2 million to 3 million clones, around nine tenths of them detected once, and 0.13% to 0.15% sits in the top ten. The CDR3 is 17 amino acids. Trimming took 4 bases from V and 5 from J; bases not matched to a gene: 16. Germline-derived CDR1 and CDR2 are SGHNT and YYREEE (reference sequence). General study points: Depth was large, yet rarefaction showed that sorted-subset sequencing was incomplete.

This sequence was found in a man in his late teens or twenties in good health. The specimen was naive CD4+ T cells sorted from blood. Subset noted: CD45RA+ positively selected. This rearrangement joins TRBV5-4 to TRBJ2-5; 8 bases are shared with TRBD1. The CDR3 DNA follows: TGTGCCAGCAGCCCCGGGGGCGCCAGGGGGCTGGGTGAGACCCAGTACTTC. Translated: CASSPGGARGLGETQYF.